These T cell receptor beta chains were read from a single sample in a study of regulatory T cells in long-lasting Graves disease. MiXCR, applied by TCRdb to the multiplex PCR reads, yields one record per CDR3 protein. The sample records around 480,000 distinct CDR3 sequences, 15% to 20% being singletons. This same sample was also part of a study on T cells in Graves' hyperthyroidism and ophthalmopathy.

Sequenced material: peripheral blood mononuclear cells (PBMCs), taken at new diagnosis, from a patient treated with antithyroid drugs. The origin of the receptors is a man aged 40-49 years with Graves disease. CDR3s include the opening cysteine and the closing phenylalanine or tryptophan. The D gene is left open where the match is weak. The size of a clone is reported for some rows only, either as once, few or many, or as a class for expanded clones.

J gene	V gene	clone size	D gene	CDR3 DNA	CDR3 protein
TRBJ1-1	TRBV12-3/TRBV12-4	many	NA	TGTGCCAGCAGTAACTTAGGGGGAACTGAAGCTTTCTTT	CASSNLGGTEAFF
TRBJ2-7	TRBV5-1	NA	NA	TGCGCCAGCAGCTTGAACAGGGTCTACGAGCAGTACTTC	CASSLNRVYEQYF
TRBJ2-2	TRBV9	NA	TRBD1	TGTGCCAGCAGCGTAGCCGCAGGGGGTTTTACCGGGGAGCTGTTTTTT	CASSVAAGGFTGELFF
TRBJ2-1	TRBV6-2/TRBV6-3	many	TRBD2	TGTGCCAGCACTGGACTAGCGGCTTACAATGAGCAGTTCTTC	CASTGLAAYNEQFF
TRBJ2-7	TRBV20-1	many	TRBD2	TGCAGTGCTAGAGATGCTAGCGGGAGCTACGAGCAGTACTTC	CSARDASGSYEQYF
TRBJ1-5	TRBV20-1	few	NA	TGCAGTGCTTTTTTGTCGGGTCTCAATCAGCCCCAGCATTTT	CSAFLSGLNQPQHF
TRBJ2-3	TRBV11-2	many	TRBD1	TGTGCCAGCAGCTTAGATCGGACAGGAGATACGCAGTATTTT	CASSLDRTGDTQYF
TRBJ2-1	TRBV7-9	many	NA	TGTGCCAGCAGTTTTGATCAGACCCACAATGAGCAGTTCTTC	CASSFDQTHNEQFF
TRBJ2-2	TRBV12-3/TRBV12-4	many	NA	TGTGCCAGCAGTTTAAAGTTGGGCTCGTACACCGGGGAGCTGTTTTTT	CASSLKLGSYTGELFF
TRBJ1-2	TRBV30	many	TRBD1	TGTGCCTGGAGTGAGGGGGCTGGCTACACCTTC	CAWSEGAGYTF
TRBJ2-1	TRBV2	many	TRBD2	TGTGCCAGCAGGGGGAATAGCGGGAGGTACAATGAGCAGTTCTTC	CASRGNSGRYNEQFF
TRBJ2-5	TRBV12-3/TRBV12-4	many	NA	TGTGCCAGCAGTTTACAGGCGCGAGAGACCCAGTACTTC	CASSLQARETQYF
TRBJ1-1	TRBV7-9	many	NA	TGTGCCAGCAGCTTAGAAGGGGGTTTGGGCACTGAAGCTTTCTTT	CASSLEGGLGTEAFF
TRBJ2-3	TRBV13	few	TRBD2	TGTGCCAGCAGCCCCGGACTAGCGGGAGATAATACGCAGTATTTT	CASSPGLAGDNTQYF
TRBJ2-7	TRBV29-1	few	NA	TGCAGCGTTGAAACAGGGATATACGAGCAGTACTTC	CSVETGIYEQYF
TRBJ2-1	TRBV5-1	NA	NA	TGCGCCAGCAGCCAGGGGGGTAGCGGTGAGCTCTTC	CASSQGGSGELF
TRBJ1-1	TRBV2	many	NA	TGTGCCAGCATCAGGGGAGGGGAGAACACTGAAGCTTTCTTT	CASIRGGENTEAFF
TRBJ1-4	TRBV20-1	few	NA	TGCAGTGCTAGAACTCCGCCGAATGAAAAACTGTTTTTT	CSARTPPNEKLFF
TRBJ2-1	TRBV15	many	NA	TGTGCCACCAGCAGAGGCGGGCGCCACAATGAGCAGTTCTTC	CATSRGGRHNEQFF
TRBJ2-5	TRBV7-9	many	NA	TGTGCCAGCAGCTTAGGAGTTATCCAAGAGACCCAGTACTTC	CASSLGVIQETQYF
TRBJ2-7	TRBV7-9	NA	TRBD2	TGTGCCAGCAGTAAAGGACCGGGACAGGGTCGGGGGATCACTAGCGGGAGGGAGCAGTACTTC	CASSKGPGQGRGITSGREQYF
TRBJ1-1	TRBV28	many	NA	TGTGCCAGCAGTTACCTATCGGGCCTCCGGGGGACTGAAGCTTTCTTT	CASSYLSGLRGTEAFF
TRBJ2-1	TRBV5-1	many	NA	TGCGCCAGCAGCTTGAAAGGTGGGCGGGATCCCTACAATGAGCAGTTCTTC	CASSLKGGRDPYNEQFF
TRBJ1-2	TRBV28	NA	NA	TGTGCCAGCAGTTTAGGGCCCGTGGACACCTTC	CASSLGPVDTF
TRBJ1-2	TRBV7-9	many	TRBD1	TGTGCCAGCAGCAGGACAGGGGATGGCTACACCTTC	CASSRTGDGYTF
TRBJ1-5	TRBV28	many	NA	TGTGCCAGCAGTTTGCGGGGGAGTGATCAGCCCCAGCATTTT	CASSLRGSDQPQHF
TRBJ2-5	TRBV2	NA	NA	TGTGCCAGCAGTGAAGATGGTGGTGGGGAGACCCGGTACTTC	CASSEDGGGETRYF
TRBJ2-5	TRBV12-3/TRBV12-4	NA	NA	TGTGCCAGCAGTTCAGGGAGTCCCAGCCAAGAGACCCAGTACTTC	CASSSGSPSQETQYF
TRBJ2-7	TRBV28	once	TRBD1	TGTGCCAGCAGCAAAGACAGGGGTAACGAGCAGTACTTC	CASSKDRGNEQYF
TRBJ2-2	TRBV7-3	NA	NA	TGTGCCAGCAGCTTTACAGATTCCAGGAACACCGGGGAGCTGTTTTTT	CASSFTDSRNTGELFF
TRBJ2-2	TRBV6-1	many	TRBD2	TGTGCCAGCAGTGGGACTAGCGGAGACACCGGGGAGCTGTTTTTT	CASSGTSGDTGELFF
TRBJ1-1	TRBV5-1	few	NA	TGCGCCAGCAGCCGAAAGGTTAACAGAATGAACACTGAAGCTTTCTTT	CASSRKVNRMNTEAFF
TRBJ2-7	TRBV29-1	NA	NA	TGCAGCGTTGGGGGGGCAGTCTCCTACGAGCAGTACTTC	CSVGGAVSYEQYF
TRBJ2-3	TRBV6-5	many	TRBD2	TGTGCCAGCAGTTTCACTCGGACTAGCGGTCGACTAGTCTTCACAGATACGCAGTATTTT	CASSFTRTSGRLVFTDTQYF
TRBJ2-1	TRBV29-1	few	NA	TGCAGCGTTGAAAGGGGTAACAATGAGCAGTTCTTC	CSVERGNNEQFF
TRBJ2-1	TRBV6-2/TRBV6-3	NA	NA	TGTGCCAGCAGCGTAAGGTCTGATCAGGGACTCTACAATGAGCAGTTCTTC	CASSVRSDQGLYNEQFF
TRBJ2-7	TRBV20-1	many	NA	TGCAGTGCTAGAGGAGTCCAGCGGTTGTCCTACGAGCAGTACTTC	CSARGVQRLSYEQYF
TRBJ2-3	TRBV4-1	few	NA	TGCGCCAGCACCTTGAGCGAGACAGGCACAGATACGCAGTATTTT	CASTLSETGTDTQYF
TRBJ1-2	TRBV12-3/TRBV12-4	NA	TRBD1	TGTGCCAGCATCCTTGGACAGGGAAGGTCAAAGCGCTATGGCTACACCTTC	CASILGQGRSKRYGYTF
TRBJ2-5	TRBV7-2	few	TRBD2	TGTGCCAGCAGCTTAGCGCTGAGGGCGGGAGCGCAAGAGACCCAGTACTTC	CASSLALRAGAQETQYF
TRBJ2-1	TRBV11-2	many	NA	TGTGCCAGCAGCTCCGGTCGCGAGCAGTTCTTC	CASSSGREQFF
TRBJ1-1	TRBV19	NA	TRBD1	TGTGCCAGTAGCCCTGGGGACAGGGGCACTGAAGCTTTCTTT	CASSPGDRGTEAFF
TRBJ2-1	TRBV29-1	few	NA	TGCAGCGTGGACCGTCGCAATGAGCAGTTCTTC	CSVDRRNEQFF
TRBJ1-4	TRBV20-1	NA	NA	TGCAATGCTAATCAGGATGCAACTAATGAAAAACTGTTTTTT	CNANQDATNEKLFF
TRBJ1-4	TRBV6-1	NA	NA	TGTGCCAGCAGACAGTCCAGGAGTGAAAAACTGTTTTTT	CASRQSRSEKLFF
TRBJ1-6	TRBV27	few	TRBD1	TGTGCCAGCAGTTTAAGGGGGCAGGGGAGCTCACCCCTCCACTTT	CASSLRGQGSSPLHF
TRBJ2-5	TRBV7-6	many	NA	TGTGCCAGCAGCTTAGCTGGAAGGGCAGAGACCCAGTACTTC	CASSLAGRAETQYF